This TCR beta chain emerged from a study of PD-L1 blockade in urothelial cancer (dated by TCRdb to 2016 to 2017). Regarding the study in general: About nine tenths of the roughly 29 patients were identified as males with urothelial cancer of bladder origin, and a prior smoking history was reported by 18 of 29 patients. Pretreatment tumor samples, along with matched peripheral blood serially collected before and after atezolizumab treatment, were subjected to TCR sequencing. A median of approximately 140,000 T cells and some 82,000 unique TCRs was obtained from blood samples, and a median clonality of roughly 0.074 was observed. Durable clinical benefit was achieved by nine patients and was not achieved by 20 patients. Durable clinical benefit was defined as progression-free survival longer than 6 months, and TCR features were also tested against progression-free and overall survival. The study, an exploratory multi-omic analysis, examined somatic, immune and clinical correlates of response to PD-L1 blockade with atezolizumab in urothelial cancer. Blood samples were analyzed at two time points: 3 weeks after treatment start (second dose) and 6 weeks after treatment start. An ECOG performance status of 0 or 1 was recorded for the patients, and 0 to 3 prior chemotherapy regimens had been received by the patients. Some 30 patients had pretreatment blood TCR-seq, about 25 had at least one posttreatment blood collection, and about 25 had tumor TCR-seq. In the same patients, whole exome sequencing and RNA sequencing of pretreatment tumors were performed in addition to TCR sequencing. The paper's findings and limits, for the study overall: Because the sample size was small (n ≈ 30) and many of the analyses were exploratory, the results are meant to be hypothesis-generating. At 3 weeks after the start of treatment, tumor-associated TCR clones in peripheral blood had expanded more in patients with durable benefit (n ≈ 22, p = 0.022). Improved progression-free and overall survival was found to be associated with pretreatment peripheral blood TCR clonality below the median.

Synthetic TCR analog templates were spiked into each PCR so that absolute template abundance could be estimated from read counts. TCRbeta CDR3 regions were amplified from genomic DNA with bias-controlled V and J gene primers using the immunoSEQ assay. Sequencing of rearranged TCRbeta segments was done at approximately 20X coverage. The original methods were these. Sequencing errors were corrected by clustering and CDR3s were annotated against IMGT to assign V, D and J genes. Downstream analyses used only productive TCRbeta rearrangements, leaving out any out-of-frame or stop-codon sequences. Clonality was computed as one minus Shannon entropy normalized by the log of the number of unique productive sequences. Fisher's exact test with Benjamini-Hochberg correction, at a threshold of adjusted p below 0.01, was used to find clones that differed between time points or between blood and tumor. TCRdb carries this immuneACCESS record with in-frame sequences only. Its versions omit some clonotypes, under half of them owing to an unresolved V gene in the studies checked, with the rest unexplained. That table is the source of V, J and clone size, and D and trimming were worked out from the DNA. This sample gives about 45,000 clones in total; nearly 90% of them show up just once. The ten largest clones represent around a quarter of the sample.

The time point label on this specimen signifies: pretreatment peripheral blood. The Qiagen DNeasy Blood extraction kit was used to purify genomic DNA from total PBMCs and tumor samples. Collected pretreatment and during treatment, PBMCs were isolated and stored as previously described. This clone was seen only once. The target of this receptor is not known. No clone much larger than this one lies a single base away; base qualities are absent. The germline V and J ends show losses of 6 bases and 0 bases respectively, and no gene match explains 4 bases of the junction. From a lookup of the germline V gene, CDR1 and CDR2 are SGHVS and FQNEAQ. Including the terminal cysteine and phenylalanine, the CDR3 comprises 14 residues. Just the 42-base CDR3 DNA is kept, in frame starting at base 1.

In this chain, TRBV7-8 is recombined with TRBJ2-5; 7 junctional bases match TRBD1. Material: PBMCs, obtained around atezolizumab (anti-PD-L1) treatment. The clonotype was recovered from a donor aged 40 or older with urothelial cancer. The CDR3 region has the sequence CASRRGLYQETQYF. The DNA reads TGTGCCAGCAGGAGGGGGCTCTACCAAGAGACCCAGTACTTC.